These T cell receptor beta chains were read from a single sample in a study of T cell responses to AZD1222 COVID-19 vaccine. Assay used: immunoSEQ multiplex PCR; TCRdb lists only in-frame clones, some missing. The data hold 80,000 or so clones, with more than 90% observed a single time. This specimen consisted of peripheral blood, obtained 28 days after the second AZD1222 dose. The source of these receptors is an adult who received the AZD1222 COVID-19 vaccine. CDR3s include the opening cysteine and the closing phenylalanine or tryptophan. The D gene is left open where the match is weak. The size of a clone is reported for some rows only, either as once, few or many, or as a class for expanded clones.

length | D | size | J | V | DNA | CDR3
12 | - | - | TRBJ1-2 | TRBV19 | TGTGCCAGTAGTCGTCCGGACTATGGCTACACCTTC | CASSRPDYGYTF
15 | - | - | TRBJ1-5 | TRBV28 | TGTGCCAGCAGTCCCCTGGTGCAAAACAATCAGCCCCAGCATTTT | CASSPLVQNNQPQHF
14 | - | - | TRBJ1-6 | TRBV5-4 | TGTGCCAGCAACGCTCAGGGGAGAAATTCACCCCTCCACTTT | CASNAQGRNSPLHF
13 | - | - | TRBJ2-3 | TRBV6-5 | TGTGCCAGCAGTCTCTACCACACAGATACGCAGTATTTT | CASSLYHTDTQYF
15 | TRBD1 | - | TRBJ2-7 | TRBV15 | TGTGCCACCAGCATGAGTAGGGACAGGGGCGACGAGCAGTACTTC | CATSMSRDRGDEQYF
15 | - | - | TRBJ1-1 | TRBV7-2 | TGTGCCAGCAGCTTAGTCCCAGACGGGGGCACTGAAGCTTTCTTT | CASSLVPDGGTEAFF
14 | TRBD1 | - | TRBJ1-1 | TRBV18 | TGTGCCAGCTCACCAAGACAGGGGACCACTGAAGCTTTCTTT | CASSPRQGTTEAFF
14 | TRBD1 | - | TRBJ1-2 | TRBV7-6 | TGTGCCAGCAGCGACGGGACAGGGGGCGTCGGCTACACCTTC | CASSDGTGGVGYTF
16 | TRBD2 | few | TRBJ2-1 | TRBV30 | TGTGCCTGGAGTCCCCCCGGGACTAGCGGTTACAATGAGCAGTTCTTC | CAWSPPGTSGYNEQFF
17 | TRBD2 | - | TRBJ2-7 | TRBV28 | TGTGCCAGCAGTTTACTATCTTCCGGGAGGGCCACCTACGAGCAGTACTTC | CASSLLSSGRATYEQYF
13 | - | - | TRBJ1-2 | TRBV12-3/TRBV12-4 | TGTGCCAGCAGTTTATGGGTAATGGACGGCTACACCTTC | CASSLWVMDGYTF
14 | TRBD2 | - | TRBJ2-2 | TRBV28 | TGTGCCAGCACCGGACTAGCGGCCACCGGGGAGCTGTTTTTT | CASTGLAATGELFF
13 | - | - | TRBJ1-2 | TRBV11-3 | TGTGCCAGCAGCTTAGACTCCGGGAGGCAGCACAGCTTC | CASSLDSGRQHSF
12 | - | - | TRBJ2-1 | TRBV28 | TGTGCCAGCAGTTTATCCAGGACGCTCCTCTTCTTC | CASSLSRTLLFF
13 | - | - | TRBJ2-7 | TRBV5-1 | TGCGCCAGCAGCTTTTCCCGGGACTACGAGCAGTACTTC | CASSFSRDYEQYF
15 | - | - | TRBJ1-5 | TRBV27 | TGTGCCAGCAGTTTACGGGATGGGCCCAATCAGCCCCAGCATTTT | CASSLRDGPNQPQHF
16 | TRBD1 | - | TRBJ1-5 | TRBV6-2/TRBV6-3 | TGTGCCAGCAGTTCGTCAGGGGGCTTGGGCAATCAGCCCCAGCATTTT | CASSSSGGLGNQPQHF
13 | - | - | TRBJ2-1 | TRBV27 | TGTGCCAGCAGTTTGGGGGACTTAAATGAGCAGTTCTTC | CASSLGDLNEQFF
15 | TRBD1 | - | TRBJ1-1 | TRBV6-5 | TGTGCCAGCAGTTACGCAGGACAGGGGATGGCTGAAGCTTTCTTT | CASSYAGQGMAEAFF
16 | - | - | TRBJ2-1 | TRBV19 | TGTGCCAGTAGTATAGGTTTGACTAGGGCGAACAATGAGCAGTTCTTC | CASSIGLTRANNEQFF
18 | - | - | TRBJ1-1 | TRBV28 | TGTGCCAGCAGTGACCTTCCACATAATATGAATATGAACACTGAAGCTTTCTTT | CASSDLPHNMNMNTEAFF
13 | - | - | TRBJ2-7 | TRBV3-1/TRBV3-2 | TGTGCCAGCAGCCAAGTCGGCGGTTACGAGCAGTACTTC | CASSQVGGYEQYF
16 | - | - | TRBJ2-1 | TRBV6-5 | TGTGCCAGCAGTTACATTCCGGTCGCGGGTTACAATGAGCAGTTCTTC | CASSYIPVAGYNEQFF
17 | - | - | TRBJ1-3 | TRBV7-2 | TGTGCCAGCAGCTCAAAAGGACCGTCCTTGAGTGGAAACACCATATATTTT | CASSSKGPSLSGNTIYF
14 | - | - | TRBJ2-7 | TRBV5-6 | TGTGCCAGCGACCGAGCATCGCTGGGTTACGAGCAGTACTTC | CASDRASLGYEQYF
16 | - | - | TRBJ2-1 | TRBV6-5 | TGTGCCAGCAGTTACTCCCCGCTAATCTCCTACAATGAGCAGTTCTTC | CASSYSPLISYNEQFF
12 | - | - | TRBJ1-2 | TRBV6-5 | TGTGCCAGCAGTTCCCAGGGATTTGGCTACACCTTC | CASSSQGFGYTF
13 | TRBD1 | - | TRBJ1-1 | TRBV2 | TGTGCCAGCAGACAGGGGGCCGGGACTGAAGCTTTCTTT | CASRQGAGTEAFF
15 | TRBD2 | - | TRBJ2-1 | TRBV5-4 | TGTGCCAGCAGCTCCTCGACTAGCGGTTACAATGAGCAGTTCTTC | CASSSSTSGYNEQFF
12 | - | - | TRBJ2-7 | TRBV12-3/TRBV12-4 | TGTGCCAGCACCACCGGGCCGTCACTGCAGTACTTC | CASTTGPSLQYF
15 | TRBD2 | - | TRBJ2-7 | TRBV6-5 | TGTGCCAGCAGCTCACCCGGGACTAGAGCCTACGAGCAGTACTTC | CASSSPGTRAYEQYF
16 | - | - | TRBJ1-1 | TRBV7-8 | TGTGCCAGCAGCTTAGGTGGCCGGCAATGGGATACTGAAGCTTTCTTT | CASSLGGRQWDTEAFF
13 | TRBD1 | - | TRBJ2-7 | TRBV6-5 | TGTGCCACCACCTCCGGGACAGCCTACGAGCAGTACTTC | CATTSGTAYEQYF
15 | TRBD1 | - | TRBJ1-1 | TRBV6-5 | TGTGCCAGCAGCATAAGGACAGGGATGAACACTGAAGCTTTCTTT | CASSIRTGMNTEAFF
12 | - | - | TRBJ2-2 | TRBV30 | TGTGCCTGGAGTTCATCGGTTTGGGAGCTGTTTTTT | CAWSSSVWELFF
16 | - | - | TRBJ1-4 | TRBV19 | TGTGCCAGTAGGGTTAAGCACATTATGGCTAATGAAAAACTGTTTTTT | CASRVKHIMANEKLFF
12 | - | - | TRBJ2-7 | TRBV29-1 | TGCAGCGTTGTTACCCAAACCTACGAGCAGTACTTC | CSVVTQTYEQYF
13 | TRBD1 | - | TRBJ1-1 | TRBV2 | TGTGCCAGCAGGATGACAGGGTTCACTGAAGCTTTCTTT | CASRMTGFTEAFF
13 | - | - | TRBJ1-5 | TRBV12-5 | TGTGCTAGTGGGGGGACTCCTAATAAGCCCCAGCATTTT | CASGGTPNKPQHF
19 | - | - | TRBJ2-2 | TRBV6-2/TRBV6-3 | TGTGCCAGCAGTTCCTCACAGGCTGGGGATCCTATGAACACCGGGGAGCTGTTTTTT | CASSSSQAGDPMNTGELFF
15 | - | once | TRBJ2-2 | TRBV5-1 | TGCGCCAGCAGATTAGACAGGATCCGGTCCGGGGAGCTGTTTTTT | CASRLDRIRSGELFF
14 | - | - | TRBJ1-3 | TRBV30 | TGTGCCTGGACCTCGTCGGGCTCTGGAAACACCATATATTTT | CAWTSSGSGNTIYF
16 | - | - | TRBJ2-4 | TRBV7-2 | TGTGCCAGCAGCAAAAATTACGATAAAGCCAAAAACATTCAGTACTTC | CASSKNYDKAKNIQYF
14 | - | few | TRBJ2-7 | TRBV2 | TGTGCCAGCAGGCTCCTGGGAGCCTCGAGGGAGCAGTACTTC | CASRLLGASREQYF
15 | - | - | TRBJ2-5 | TRBV23-1 | TGCGCCAGCAGTCAACCAGGCAAGACCCAAGAGACCCAGTACTTC | CASSQPGKTQETQYF
15 | - | - | TRBJ2-6 | TRBV6-5 | TGTGCCAGCATAGGTCTACTATCTGGGGCCAACGTCCTGACTTTC | CASIGLLSGANVLTF
13 | - | - | TRBJ1-2 | TRBV21-1 | TGTGCCAGCAGCAGGGACAGCCTCTATGGCTACACCTTC | CASSRDSLYGYTF
15 | - | - | TRBJ1-2 | TRBV19 | TGTGCCAGTATTCACACGGAGAGTGCTAACTATGGCTACACCTTC | CASIHTESANYGYTF
13 | TRBD1 | - | TRBJ1-2 | TRBV25-1 | TGTGCCAGCAATCCAACAGGGGGCTTTGGCTACACCTTC | CASNPTGGFGYTF
14 | TRBD1 | once | TRBJ1-6 | TRBV19 | TGTGCCAGTAGTATCCGGGACAGGAATTCACCCCTCCACTTT | CASSIRDRNSPLHF
13 | - | - | TRBJ1-2 | TRBV13 | TGTGCCAGCAGTTTACTAGCAGCCTATGGCTACACCTTC | CASSLLAAYGYTF
17 | TRBD2 | - | TRBJ2-1 | TRBV4-2 | TGTGCCAGCAGCCAAGATGTGGTAGCGGGAACCTACAATGAGCAGTTCTTC | CASSQDVVAGTYNEQFF
16 | - | - | TRBJ2-7 | TRBV4-3 | TGCGCCAGCAGCCAAGATTCGGGCCCGCTCGTTTACGAGCAGTACTTC | CASSQDSGPLVYEQYF
14 | - | - | TRBJ1-4 | TRBV5-1 | TGCGCCAGCAGCTCGACGGTAGGGGATGAAAAACTGTTTTTT | CASSSTVGDEKLFF
13 | TRBD1 | - | TRBJ2-7 | TRBV18 | TGTGCCAGCTCACCCGACAGGGTCAGCGAGCAGTACTTC | CASSPDRVSEQYF
16 | - | - | TRBJ2-7 | TRBV1 | TGCACCAGCAGCGGACCGGCTCGACAGGGAATCCACGAGCAGTACTTC | CTSSGPARQGIHEQYF